The 11 T cell receptor beta chains reported below all come from one sample, sequenced in a study of T cell responses to AZD1222 COVID-19 vaccine. Profiling relied on immunoSEQ multiplex PCR, and the TCRdb table lists in-frame clones only, not all of them. The table shows 100,000 to 130,000 clones, with around 90% occurring only once. The material sequenced was peripheral blood, taken on day 0 of AZD1222 vaccination. Receptors originate from an adult in good health.

The chain carries TRBV19 and TRBJ2-5; D may be TRBD2 (6 bases). The CDR3 runs to 17 residues. V gave up 3 bases and J gave up 7 bases, with 24 bases separating them. The germline V gene encodes CDR1 LNHDA and CDR2 SQIVND (reference sequence). CDR3 amino acids: CASSMMSTGTPGGTQYF. In nucleotides, the CDR3 is TGTGCCAGTAGTATGATGTCGACCGGGACTCCAGGAGGGACCCAGTACTTC. The full variable domain, completed using reference TRBV19 and TRBJ2-5, is DGGITQSPKYLFRKEGQNVTLSCEQNLNHDAMYWYRQDPGQGLRLIYYSQIVNDFQKGDIAEGYSVSREKKESFPLTVTSAQKNPTAFYLCASSMMSTGTPGGTQYFGPGTRLLVL.

This clone has a single count. V usage is TRBV7-8 and J usage is TRBJ2-3, with D perhaps given as TRBD1 or TRBD2 (5 bases each). Germline lookup yields CDR1 SGHVS and CDR2 FQNEAQ. This CDR3 region has 15 residues. Trimming cost V 3 bases and J 5 bases, with 15 bases left between them. The CDR3 sequence is CASSLGEGPKDTQYF. The CDR3 DNA follows: TGTGCCAGCAGCTTGGGGGAAGGGCCTAAAGATACGCAGTATTTT. The full variable domain, with the rest looked up from reference TRBV7-8 and TRBJ2-3, is GAGVSQSPRYKVAKRGQDVALRCDPISGHVSLFWYQQALGQGPEFLTYFQNEAQLDKSGLPSDRFFAERPEGSVSTLKIQRTQQEDSAVYLCASSLGEGPKDTQYFGPGTRLTVL.

The count of this clone is one. This rearrangement joins TRBV7-9 to TRBJ1-1, with D possibly matching TRBD1 (5 bases). Trimming took off 5 bases at V and 7 bases at J, with 17 bases between the two ends. The germline V gene has CDR1 SEHNR and CDR2 FQNEAQ (reference sequence). CDR3 length: 14 amino acids. CDR3 residues: CASSQRGRVLEAFF. The DNA for the CDR3 is TGTGCCAGCAGCCAGAGGGGACGGGTGCTTGAAGCTTTCTTT. The full variable domain, its missing parts supplied by reference TRBV7-9 and TRBJ1-1, is DTGVSQNPRHKITKRGQNVTFRCDPISEHNRLYWYRQTLGQGPEFLTYFQNEAQLEKSRLLSDRFSAERPKGSFSTLEIQRTEQGDSAMYLCASSQRGRVLEAFFGQGTRLTVV.

The gene calls are TRBV6-5 and TRBJ1-4; 7 bases are shared with TRBD1. The CDR3 has 14 residues. Germline CDR1 and CDR2: MNHEY and SVGAGI. V was clipped by 8 bases and J by 7 bases; unmatched bases: 10. The CDR3 spells CASYSQGGSEKLFF. DNA for the CDR3: TGTGCCAGCTATAGCCAGGGGGGGAGTGAAAAACTGTTTTTT.

The rearrangement joins TRBV3-1 (or the pseudogene TRBV3-2) to TRBJ2-7, with D possibly being TRBD1 (6 bases). V was shortened by 1 base and J by 0 bases, with 13 bases between the two germline ends. Germline lookup yields CDR1 LGHDT and CDR2 YNNKEL (reference sequence). CDR3 size: 16 residues. The CDR3 DNA follows: TGTGCCAGCAGCCAAGCCGTAGGGGGATGCTCCTACGAGCAGTACTTC. Its translation is CASSQAVGGCSYEQYF.

The V and J genes are TRBV5-4 and TRBJ2-7; possibly TRBD2 for D (6 bases). V lost 1 base to trimming and J lost 1 base, with 18 bases between them. The length of the CDR3 is 17 residues. Germline assignment: CDR1 SGHNT and CDR2 YYREEE (reference sequence). For the CDR3, the DNA is TGTGCCAGCAGCTTGTTGCCACGGAGGGAGTCATCCTACGAGCAGTACTTC. It encodes CASSLLPRRESSYEQYF.

The V and J genes are TRBV6-2 or TRBV6-3 and TRBJ1-5, with no clear D. CDR3 length equals 12 residues. Per the germline V gene, CDR1 is MNHEY and CDR2 is SVGEGT. Trimming removed 6 bases from V and 4 bases from J, with 7 bases in between. DNA of the CDR3: TGTGCCAGCAGCCGCCCGAATCAGCCCCAGCATTTT. Translated, it gives CASSRPNQPQHF.

This clone was counted a few times. This sequence joins TRBV25-1 and TRBJ2-2, with D uncertain. Trimming took off 8 bases at V and 0 bases at J, with 10 bases between the two ends. Germline V CDR1 and CDR2: MGHDK, SYGVNS. The CDR3 is 14 residues long. Written as DNA, the CDR3 is TGTGCCAGCGCAGGTGGCACGAACACCGGGGAGCTGTTTTTT. It encodes CASAGGTNTGELFF.

The rearrangement links TRBV29-1 to TRBJ2-1; a possible D gene is TRBD2 (6 bases). In germline, CDR1 is SQVTM, CDR2 ANQGSEA. There are 11 residues in the CDR3. The V and J ends lost 4 bases and 7 bases respectively, with 8 bases between them. CDR3: CSVVEGNEQFF. The CDR3 coding sequence is TGCAGCGTTGTGGAGGGAAATGAGCAGTTCTTC.

The chain has TRBV15 and TRBJ2-5, with D perhaps matching TRBD1 (6 bases). The CDR3 consists of 14 residues. Looked up from germline, CDR1 is LNHNV and CDR2 is YYDKDF (reference sequence). V lost 0 bases and J lost 3, with 8 bases in between. The CDR3 nucleotides read TGTGCCACCAGCAGAGACAGGGGAGAAGAGACCCAGTACTTC. Translated: CATSRDRGEETQYF.

The gene calls are TRBV30 and TRBJ2-2; no definite D call. V lost 2 bases and J lost 3, with 7 bases in between. CDR3 size: 13 residues. Germline V gene data show CDR1 as GTSNPN and CDR2 as SVGIG (reference sequence). The DNA for the CDR3 is TGTGCCTGGAGTCCTCAGCACACCGGGGAGCTGTTTTTT. It codes for CAWSPQHTGELFF.